This is a list of T cell receptor beta chains from one sample in a study of tumor and adjacent non-tumor tissue in lung cancer. In TCRdb, the multiplex PCR reads were re-called with MiXCR into one record per CDR3 protein. Among more than 45,000 distinct CDR3 sequences, under 75% were seen once, and the ten largest hold roughly 31%. Sequences were obtained from distant non-tumor lung tissue. These receptors were taken from a woman in her seventies with non-small cell lung cancer. Both conserved end residues are part of each CDR3. D genes are given only for firm matches. Size is omitted from some rows. Given values are once, few, many or a class for expanded clones.

d_call: -
j_call: TRBJ1-5
v_call: TRBV28
clone_size: few
cdr3_aa: CASSPTGAINQPQHF
cdr3_nt: TGTGCCAGCAGCCCAACCGGTGCTATCAATCAGCCCCAGCATTTT

d_call: TRBD2
j_call: TRBJ2-3
v_call: TRBV28
clone_size: -
cdr3_aa: CASSTLTSRRDFAGTDTQYF
cdr3_nt: TGTGCCAGCAGTACTCTGACTAGCAGGAGAGACTTTGCTGGCACAGATACGCAGTATTTT

d_call: -
j_call: TRBJ1-3
v_call: TRBV20-1
clone_size: -
cdr3_aa: CSAVVSGNTIYF
cdr3_nt: TGCAGTGCTGTTGTCTCTGGAAACACCATATATTTT

d_call: TRBD1
j_call: TRBJ2-7
v_call: TRBV29-1
clone_size: -
cdr3_aa: CSIGKGQGKAYKQYF
cdr3_nt: TGCAGCATTGGAAAGGGACAGGGAAAGGCTTACAAGCAGTACTTC

d_call: TRBD1
j_call: TRBJ1-1
v_call: TRBV4-1
clone_size: -
cdr3_aa: CASSQDRGFLTEAFF
cdr3_nt: TGCGCCAGCAGCCAAGACAGGGGGTTCTTGACTGAAGCTTTCTTT

d_call: TRBD1
j_call: TRBJ2-1
v_call: TRBV5-1
clone_size: many
cdr3_aa: CASSPEGGQGATTDKNPLAQFF
cdr3_nt: TGCGCCAGCAGCCCCGAGGGCGGACAGGGGGCAACCACGGACAAAAACCCACTAGCGCAGTTCTTC

d_call: TRBD2
j_call: TRBJ2-1
v_call: TRBV28
clone_size: -
cdr3_aa: CANSTSEYNEQFF
cdr3_nt: TGTGCCAACAGTACTAGCGAGTACAATGAGCAGTTCTTC

d_call: TRBD2
j_call: TRBJ2-3
v_call: TRBV20-1
clone_size: many
cdr3_aa: CSARDLREGTDTQYF
cdr3_nt: TGCAGTGCTAGAGACTTGCGGGAGGGCACAGATACGCAGTATTTT

d_call: -
j_call: TRBJ2-4
v_call: TRBV11-3
clone_size: -
cdr3_aa: CACSLSGTNNIQYF
cdr3_nt: TGTGCCTGCAGCTTATCCGGAACCAATAACATTCAGTACTTC

d_call: -
j_call: TRBJ2-5
v_call: TRBV11-3
clone_size: medium-sized
cdr3_aa: CASSFSGLETQYF
cdr3_nt: TGTGCCAGCAGCTTTTCAGGGCTGGAGACCCAGTACTTC

d_call: -
j_call: TRBJ2-7
v_call: TRBV29-1
clone_size: -
cdr3_aa: CSVARIEGGVQYF
cdr3_nt: TGCAGCGTGGCCAGGATAGAGGGCGGCGTGCAGTACTTC

d_call: -
j_call: TRBJ1-1
v_call: TRBV20-1
clone_size: few
cdr3_aa: CSASDGTGMNTEAFF
cdr3_nt: TGCAGTGCTAGTGATGGTACGGGAATGAACACTGAAGCTTTCTTT

d_call: TRBD1
j_call: TRBJ1-2
v_call: TRBV5-4
clone_size: -
cdr3_aa: CVNSSKQGAGYGYTF
cdr3_nt: TGTGTCAACAGCTCAAAACAGGGGGCCGGCTATGGCTACACCTTC

d_call: TRBD2
j_call: TRBJ2-7
v_call: TRBV11-2
clone_size: many
cdr3_aa: CASSLVGASGSSKYF
cdr3_nt: TGTGCCAGCAGCTTAGTGGGTGCTAGCGGGAGTAGCAAGTACTTC

d_call: -
j_call: TRBJ2-7
v_call: TRBV7-9
clone_size: many
cdr3_aa: CASSLGGGLSYEQYF
cdr3_nt: TGTGCCAGCAGCTTGGGGGGAGGTCTCTCCTACGAGCAGTACTTC

d_call: TRBD2
j_call: TRBJ2-7
v_call: TRBV28
clone_size: -
cdr3_aa: CASNSGTSVHDQYF
cdr3_nt: TGTGCCAGCAATTCAGGGACTAGCGTCCACGATCAGTACTTC

d_call: TRBD2
j_call: TRBJ2-1
v_call: TRBV7-9
clone_size: -
cdr3_aa: CASSLSIVLAGGREQFF
cdr3_nt: TGTGCCAGCAGCTTAAGTATTGTGCTAGCGGGAGGACGTGAGCAGTTCTTC

d_call: -
j_call: TRBJ1-1
v_call: TRBV29-1
clone_size: -
cdr3_aa: CSGGMGAEAFF
cdr3_nt: TGCAGCGGGGGTATGGGGGCAGAAGCTTTCTTT

d_call: -
j_call: TRBJ2-1
v_call: TRBV11-1
clone_size: -
cdr3_aa: CASDFPPWEYPYNEQLF
cdr3_nt: TGTGCCAGCGACTTTCCCCCGTGGGAGTACCCCTACAATGAGCAGCTCTTC

d_call: -
j_call: TRBJ2-1
v_call: TRBV21-1
clone_size: -
cdr3_aa: CASSHGTSGTPYNEQFF
cdr3_nt: TGTGCCAGCAGCCACGGGACTAGCGGGACCCCCTACAATGAGCAGTTCTTC

d_call: -
j_call: TRBJ1-2
v_call: TRBV5-1
clone_size: -
cdr3_aa: CAIMISLGSYGYTF
cdr3_nt: TGCGCCATCATGATATCTCTGGGCAGCTATGGCTACACTTTC

d_call: -
j_call: TRBJ2-7
v_call: TRBV6-2/TRBV6-3
clone_size: -
cdr3_aa: CARSPWDEGTDDQYF
cdr3_nt: TGTGCCAGAAGTCCCTGGGATGAGGGGACGGACGACCAGTACTTC

d_call: -
j_call: TRBJ2-7
v_call: TRBV6-9
clone_size: many
cdr3_aa: CASSYMSGEQYF
cdr3_nt: TGTGCCAGCAGTTATATGAGCGGCGAGCAGTACTTC

d_call: TRBD1
j_call: TRBJ2-5
v_call: TRBV5-1
clone_size: many
cdr3_aa: CASSGSDREETQYF
cdr3_nt: TGCGCCAGCAGCGGATCGGACAGGGAGGAGACCCAGTACTTC

d_call: TRBD2
j_call: TRBJ2-5
v_call: TRBV6-6
clone_size: -
cdr3_aa: CATGVAGETQYF
cdr3_nt: TGTGCCACCGGAGTAGCGGGAGAGACCCAATACTTC

d_call: -
j_call: TRBJ2-2
v_call: TRBV6-1
clone_size: many
cdr3_aa: CASSDRNTGELFF
cdr3_nt: TGTGCCAGCAGTGACAGGAACACCGGGGAGCTGTTTTTT

d_call: -
j_call: TRBJ1-6
v_call: TRBV28
clone_size: -
cdr3_aa: CASSLGGLLSPLHF
cdr3_nt: TGTGCCAGCAGTTTAGGGGGGCTTCTGTCACCCCTCCACTTT

d_call: -
j_call: TRBJ1-1
v_call: TRBV24-1
clone_size: -
cdr3_aa: CATSERTARGTEAFF
cdr3_nt: TGTGCCACCAGTGAACGGACAGCCCGGGGCACTGAAGCTTTCTTT